These 16 T cell receptor beta chains share one sample of origin, sequenced in a study of cytomegalovirus exposure and HLA in healthy donors. Vbeta (60) and Jbeta (13) primers were used in the PCR. Generated by immunoSEQ multiplex PCR, the TCRdb table keeps only in-frame clones and is missing some. The listing contains some 120,000 clones. Sequencing was performed on PBMCs. The receptors stem from a man aged 25 to 45 in good health and CMV-seronegative.

The chain has TRBV19 and TRBJ1-1, with D hard to call. CDR3 length: 13 amino acids. Germline V CDR1 and CDR2: LNHDA, SQIVND (reference sequence). V was pared by 5 bases and J by 3 bases, with 10 bases between. In nucleotides, the CDR3 is TGTGCCAGTAGTGTCTCATACTACACTGAAGCTTTCTTT. It codes for CASSVSYYTEAFF.

CDR3 DNA: TGTGCCAGCAGCTTGACAAGCGGAGGGAGGGTTATAGGAGGCTACACCTTC. The encoded protein is CASSLTSGGRVIGGYTF. The V and J genes are TRBV7-8 and TRBJ1-2; D gene ambiguous. Germline CDR1 reads SGHVS; CDR2 reads FQNEAQ. This CDR3 is 17 amino acids long. Trimming left V 3 bases short and J 8 bases short, with 25 bases between.

This chain uses TRBV7-2 with TRBJ2-1; D might be TRBD2 (6 bases). Per germline, CDR1 SGHTA and CDR2 FQGNSA. There are 17 residues in the CDR3. V dropped 2 bases and J dropped 6 bases, with 20 bases sitting between them. The CDR3 sequence is CASSLRGGVGPVNEQFF. CDR3 coding DNA: TGTGCCAGCAGCTTAAGGGGCGGGGTCGGCCCTGTCAATGAGCAGTTCTTC.

Turning to this clone: Its ends do not fully match the called genes, so a read error is possible. The rearrangement joins TRBV7-7 to TRBJ2-5; no reliable D call. The germline gives CDR1 SSHAT, CDR2 FNYEAQ (reference sequence). The CDR3 sequence is 14 residues long. The CDR3 loop reads CASSLDPQRETQYF. The CDR3 nucleotides are TGTGCTAGCAGCTTAGATCCCCAGAGGGAGACCCAGTACTTC.

The chain has TRBV7-3 and TRBJ2-3; TRBD2 aligns across 9 bases. CDR1 and CDR2 from the germline V gene are SGHTA and FQGTGA. This CDR3 contains 16 residues. J was trimmed by 4 bases and V by 4 bases; bases with no gene match: 9. The DNA for the CDR3 is TGTGCCAGCAGCTCCACTAGCGGGTCAGGGGCAGATACGCAGTATTTT. Residues: CASSSTSGSGADTQYF.

The chain has TRBV7-8 and TRBJ2-7; 8 bases map to TRBD2. CDR3 length equals 15 residues. After removal of 0 bases from V and 5 bases from J, the junction contained 6 bases not matched to a gene. Germline V gene sequence: CDR1 SGHVS, CDR2 FQNEAQ. The CDR3 here is CASSLAPAGDHEQYF. The CDR3 region has the DNA TGTGCCAGCAGCTTAGCGCCAGCGGGAGACCACGAGCAGTACTTC. The whole variable domain, remainder taken from reference TRBV7-8 and TRBJ2-7, is GAGVSQSPRYKVAKRGQDVALRCDPISGHVSLFWYQQALGQGPEFLTYFQNEAQLDKSGLPSDRFFAERPEGSVSTLKIQRTQQEDSAVYLCASSLAPAGDHEQYFGPGTRLTVT.

The chain is built from TRBV18 and TRBJ2-5, with 7 nucleotides matching TRBD2. Trimming took 0 bases from V and 11 from J; bases not matched to a gene: 15. CDR1 and CDR2 from the germline V gene are KGHSH and LQKENI. The CDR3 is made up of 16 amino acids. This CDR3 is CASSPPDIQRDREQYF. The DNA for the CDR3 is TGTGCCAGCTCACCACCCGATATCCAGCGGGATCGTGAGCAGTACTTC.

In DNA, the CDR3 is TGTGCCAGCCGGGACAGGGATAATTCACCCCTCCACTTT. As protein: CASRDRDNSPLHF. This chain joins TRBV6-4 and TRBJ1-6, with 9 positions matching TRBD1. Germline lookup yields CDR1 MRHNA and CDR2 SNTAGT. The V and J ends lost 8 bases and 5 bases, in that order; junction bases with no gene match: 1. The CDR3 is 13 residues long.

The rearrangement uses TRBV6-1 and TRBJ1-5; 10 bases match TRBD1. CDR1 and CDR2 from the germline V gene are MNHNS and SASEGT. The CDR3 covers 18 residues. The V and J ends lost 3 bases and 0 bases, in that order; junction bases with no gene match: 8. The CDR3 loop reads CASSEGTGALLSNQPQHF. The CDR3 DNA follows: TGTGCCAGCAGTGAGGGGACAGGGGCCCTCCTTAGCAATCAGCCCCAGCATTTT.

This chain links TRBV19 with TRBJ1-1; 7 bases are a match to TRBD1. The V gene's germline CDR1 is LNHDA and CDR2 SQIVND (reference sequence). After removal of 5 bases from V and 7 bases from J, the junction contained 7 bases not matched to a gene. This CDR3 region has 13 residues. The CDR3 sequence is CASSSLQGFEAFF. In DNA form, the CDR3 reads TGTGCCAGTAGTTCCCTACAGGGGTTTGAAGCTTTCTTT.

This chain links TRBV29-1 with TRBJ1-5; D perhaps matches TRBD1 (6 bases). V lost 4 bases and J lost 0, with 19 bases in between. The germline gives CDR1 SQVTM, CDR2 ANQGSEA. This CDR3 contains 17 residues. The CDR3 reads CSVGIAGGPYSNQPQHF. DNA for the CDR3: TGCAGCGTTGGTATCGCGGGGGGCCCATATAGCAATCAGCCCCAGCATTTT.

The chain combines TRBV18 with TRBJ1-4; TRBD1 is a possible D gene (6 bases). The CDR3 totals 14 residues. Trimming removed 6 bases from V and 4 bases from J, with 12 bases in between. CDR1 and CDR2 from the germline V gene are KGHSH and LQKENI. CDR3 sequence (DNA): TGTGCCAGCTCGACACAGGGATTTAATGAAAAACTGTTTTTT. Translated, it gives CASSTQGFNEKLFF. The variable domain in full, with the rest retrieved from reference TRBV18 and TRBJ1-4, is NAGVMQNPRHLVRRRGQEARLRCSPMKGHSHVYWYRQLPEEGLKFMVYLQKENIIDESGMPKERFSAEFPKEGPSILRIQQVVRGDSAAYFCASSTQGFNEKLFFGSGTQLSVL.

J is TRBJ1-3 and V is TRBV18, with D possibly TRBD1 on 5 matching bases. Deletions cut 0 bases from V and 1 base from J, with 10 bases between. This CDR3 has 16 amino acids. Germline-derived CDR1 and CDR2 are KGHSH and LQKENI. CDR3 DNA: TGTGCCAGCTCACCACCGGAAAAGGGGTCTGGAAACACCATATATTTT. This gives the protein CASSPPEKGSGNTIYF. Looking up the rest from reference TRBV18 and TRBJ1-3 gives the full variable domain: NAGVMQNPRHLVRRRGQEARLRCSPMKGHSHVYWYRQLPEEGLKFMVYLQKENIIDESGMPKERFSAEFPKEGPSILRIQQVVRGDSAAYFCASSPPEKGSGNTIYFGEGSWLTVV.

V and J are TRBV11-3 and TRBJ2-1; 15 bases match TRBD2. Unmatched junction bases numbered 3, after V lost 2 bases and J lost 7 bases. Germline loops: CDR1 SGHNT, CDR2 YENEEA. The CDR3 runs 16 residues. The CDR3 DNA sequence: TGTGCCAGCAGCTTACGGACTAGCGGGAGGGCGAATGAGCAGTTCTTC. Translating it yields CASSLRTSGRANEQFF.

The J gene is TRBJ1-5, the V gene TRBV27, with 11 bases fitting TRBD1. V shed 5 bases, J shed 3 bases, and the junction held 12 bases outside the gene matches. CDR1 and CDR2 (germline): MNHEY, SMNVEV (reference sequence). The CDR3 consists of 18 residues. The CDR3 bases are TGTGCCAGCAGTCCCTCCCGGACAGGGGGCTGGTCCAATCAGCCCCAGCATTTT. It translates to CASSPSRTGGWSNQPQHF.

This sequence joins TRBV19 and TRBJ2-1; 10 bases are shared with TRBD1. The CDR3 consists of 14 residues. CDR1 LNHDA and CDR2 SQIVND come from the germline V gene (reference sequence). J gave up 7 bases and V 7 bases, and 7 bases lay outside the gene matches. The CDR3 reads CASTRGQGRNEQFF. The CDR3 coding sequence is TGTGCCAGTACCAGGGGACAGGGGAGGAATGAGCAGTTCTTC.